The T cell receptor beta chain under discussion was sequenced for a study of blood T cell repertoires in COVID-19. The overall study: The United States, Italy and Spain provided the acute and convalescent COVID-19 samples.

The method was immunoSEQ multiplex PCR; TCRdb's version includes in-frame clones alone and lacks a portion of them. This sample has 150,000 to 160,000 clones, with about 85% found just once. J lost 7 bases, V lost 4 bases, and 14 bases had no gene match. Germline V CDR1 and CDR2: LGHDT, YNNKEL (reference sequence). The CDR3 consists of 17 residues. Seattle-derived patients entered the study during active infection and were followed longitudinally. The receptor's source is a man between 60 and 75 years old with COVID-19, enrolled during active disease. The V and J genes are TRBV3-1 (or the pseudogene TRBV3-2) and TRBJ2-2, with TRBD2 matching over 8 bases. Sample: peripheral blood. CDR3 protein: CASSRTRRGALHGELFF. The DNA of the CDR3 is TGTGCCAGCAGCCGCACCCGGCGGGGGGCCTTACACGGGGAGCTGTTTTTT.